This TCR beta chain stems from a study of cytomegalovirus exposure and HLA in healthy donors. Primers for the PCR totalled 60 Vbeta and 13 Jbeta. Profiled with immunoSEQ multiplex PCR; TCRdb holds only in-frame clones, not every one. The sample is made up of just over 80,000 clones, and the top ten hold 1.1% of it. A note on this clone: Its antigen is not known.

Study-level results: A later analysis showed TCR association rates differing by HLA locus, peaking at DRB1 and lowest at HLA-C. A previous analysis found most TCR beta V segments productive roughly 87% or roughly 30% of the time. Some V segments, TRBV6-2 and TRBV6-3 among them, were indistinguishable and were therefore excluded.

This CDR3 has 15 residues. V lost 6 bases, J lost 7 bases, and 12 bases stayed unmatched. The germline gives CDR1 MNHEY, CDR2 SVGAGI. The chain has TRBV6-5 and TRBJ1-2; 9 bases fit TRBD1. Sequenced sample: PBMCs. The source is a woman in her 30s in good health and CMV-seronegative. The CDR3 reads CASSPRTGDIFGYTF. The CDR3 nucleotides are TGTGCCAGCAGCCCCAGGACAGGGGACATATTTGGCTACACCTTC.